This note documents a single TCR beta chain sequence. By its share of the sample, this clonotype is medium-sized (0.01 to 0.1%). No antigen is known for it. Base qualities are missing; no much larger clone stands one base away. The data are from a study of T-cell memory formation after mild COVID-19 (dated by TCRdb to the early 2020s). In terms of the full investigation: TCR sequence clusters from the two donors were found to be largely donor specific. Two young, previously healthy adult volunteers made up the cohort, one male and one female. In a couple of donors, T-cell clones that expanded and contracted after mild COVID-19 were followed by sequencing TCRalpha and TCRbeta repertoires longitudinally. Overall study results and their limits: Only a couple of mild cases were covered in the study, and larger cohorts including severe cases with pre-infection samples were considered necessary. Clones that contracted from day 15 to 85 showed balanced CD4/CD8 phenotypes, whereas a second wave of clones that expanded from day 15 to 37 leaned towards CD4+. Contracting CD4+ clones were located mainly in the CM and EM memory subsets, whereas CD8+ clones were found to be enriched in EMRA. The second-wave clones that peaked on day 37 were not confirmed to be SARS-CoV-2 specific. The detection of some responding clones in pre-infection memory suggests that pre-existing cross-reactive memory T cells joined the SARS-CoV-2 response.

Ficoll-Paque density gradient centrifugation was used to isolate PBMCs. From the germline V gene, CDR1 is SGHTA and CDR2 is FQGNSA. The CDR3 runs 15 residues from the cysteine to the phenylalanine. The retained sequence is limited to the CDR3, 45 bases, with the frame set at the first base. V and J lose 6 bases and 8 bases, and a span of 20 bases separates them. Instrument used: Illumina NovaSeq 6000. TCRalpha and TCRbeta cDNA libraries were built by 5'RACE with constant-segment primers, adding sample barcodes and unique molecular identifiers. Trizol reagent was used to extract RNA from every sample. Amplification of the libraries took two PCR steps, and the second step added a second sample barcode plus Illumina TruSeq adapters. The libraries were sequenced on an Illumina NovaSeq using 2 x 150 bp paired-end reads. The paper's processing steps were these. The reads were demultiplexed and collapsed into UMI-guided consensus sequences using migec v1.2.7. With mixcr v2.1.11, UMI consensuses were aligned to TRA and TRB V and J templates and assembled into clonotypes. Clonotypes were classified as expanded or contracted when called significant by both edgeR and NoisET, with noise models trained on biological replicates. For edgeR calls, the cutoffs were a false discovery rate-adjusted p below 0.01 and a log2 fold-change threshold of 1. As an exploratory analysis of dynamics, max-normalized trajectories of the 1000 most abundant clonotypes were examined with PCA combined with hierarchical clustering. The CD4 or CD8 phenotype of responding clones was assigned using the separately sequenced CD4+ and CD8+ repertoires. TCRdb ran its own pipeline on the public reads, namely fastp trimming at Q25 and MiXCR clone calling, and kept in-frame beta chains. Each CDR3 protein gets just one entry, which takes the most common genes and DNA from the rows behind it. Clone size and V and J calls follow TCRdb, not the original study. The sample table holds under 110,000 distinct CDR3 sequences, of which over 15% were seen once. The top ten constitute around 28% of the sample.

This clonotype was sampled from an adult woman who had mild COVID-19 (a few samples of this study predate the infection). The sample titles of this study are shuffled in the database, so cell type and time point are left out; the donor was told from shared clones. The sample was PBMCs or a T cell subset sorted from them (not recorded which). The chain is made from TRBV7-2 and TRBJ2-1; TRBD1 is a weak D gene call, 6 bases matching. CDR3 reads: CASRDIGTFGDEQFF. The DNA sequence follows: TGTGCCAGCAGAGATATCGGGACATTCGGCGATGAGCAGTTCTTC.